This T cell receptor beta chain was sequenced for a study of Ad26.COV2.S vaccination and SARS-CoV-2 variants. Findings and caveats of the study: After vaccination, substantial breadth of spike-specific CD8+ and CD4+ responses was reported. Recipients of vaccine and of placebo showed similar breadth of their non-spike TCR repertoires. From the TCR breadth and depth analyses, total T cell responses may have been underestimated. It was vaccine recipients, not placebo recipients, who had the higher spike-specific TCR breadth.

To note about this clone: What it binds is not known.

Sequencing was performed with immunoSEQ multiplex PCR; in TCRdb, only in-frame clones are kept and a portion is missing. The data contain more than 85,000 clones, roughly 80% of them singletons. V lost 5 bases, J lost 1 base, and 8 bases stayed unmatched. The CDR3 totals 16 residues. In germline, CDR1 is SEHNR, CDR2 FQNEAQ (reference sequence). The chain recombines TRBV7-9 with TRBJ2-1; 7 bases match TRBD2. Specimen: peripheral blood, collected after recovery from COVID-19. The TCR was taken from a human donor who had recovered from COVID-19. The chain's CDR3 is CASSGGTKRSYNEQFF. The CDR3 DNA reads as TGTGCCAGCAGCGGTGGGACTAAAAGGTCCTACAATGAGCAGTTCTTC.